This T cell receptor (beta chain) was retrieved from a study of T cells in Graves' hyperthyroidism and ophthalmopathy. Exclusion of patients followed from uncontrolled infection, other autoimmune disease, pregnancy or lactation. Source material for PBMCs was more than 7.5 ml fresh peripheral blood. The ends were cut back, 0 bases at V and 5 bases at J, with 11 bases in the middle. The CDR3 totals 15 residues. The V gene's germline CDR1 is SGHRS and CDR2 YFSETQ. Amplification of TCR beta CDR3 regions used RNA as the template. In the first-round RT-PCR of the TCR CDR3, the HTBI primer set was used. TCRdb reprocessed the multiplex PCR reads via MiXCR and lists one record per CDR3 protein. The repertoire holds about 560,000 distinct CDR3 sequences, 13% to 15% seen once, with around 14% in the top ten. Whole-study results and caveats: Blood shared most expanded thyroid clonotypes above 0.001.

This clonotype showed up just a few times. What it binds is not known. The chain is built from TRBV5-1 and TRBJ1-4; the D is unclear. This TCR was recovered from a woman between 40 and 50 years old with Graves' hyperthyroidism. What was sequenced was blood. The CDR3 reads CASSLGSPGNEKLFF. CDR3 in DNA: TGCGCCAGCAGCTTGGGGAGTCCGGGGAATGAAAAACTGTTTTTT.